These 24 T cell receptor beta chains were all obtained from the same sample, sequenced in a study of T cell responses to AZD1222 COVID-19 vaccine. Method: immunoSEQ multiplex PCR; TCRdb's copy keeps in-frame clones and lacks some. The sample includes about 110,000 clones, approximately 86% seen only once; the top ten take roughly 5.3%. Sequenced here: peripheral blood, sampled on day 0 of AZD1222 vaccination. These receptor sequences come from an adult in good health.

The chain links TRBV5-1 to TRBJ2-5; 11 nucleotides align to TRBD2. The germline V gene encodes CDR1 SGHRS and CDR2 YFSETQ. CDR3 length: 14 amino acids. After removal of 4 bases from V and 5 bases from J, the junction contained 4 bases not matched to a gene. The DNA of the CDR3 is TGCGCCAGCAGCGCGGGACTAGCGGCCGAGACCCAGTACTTC. Amino acid sequence: CASSAGLAAETQYF. Supplemented by reference TRBV5-1 and TRBJ2-5, the full variable domain reads KAGVTQTPRYLIKTRGQQVTLSCSPISGHRSVSWYQQTPGQGLQFLFEYFSETQRNKGNFPGRFSGRQFSNSRSEMNVSTLELGDSALYLCASSAGLAAETQYFGPGTRLLVL.

The chain links TRBV19 to TRBJ2-7, with TRBD1 as a possible D gene (5 bases). Germline lookup yields CDR1 LNHDA and CDR2 SQIVND (reference sequence). The V end lost 5 bases, the J end lost 0 bases, and 8 bases lay between the germline ends. The CDR3 is 13 amino acids. CDR3 sequence (DNA): TGTGCCAGTAGTCGGCAGGGCTCCTACGAGCAGTACTTC. It codes for CASSRQGSYEQYF.

The chain couples TRBV6-5 to TRBJ2-3, with D perhaps matching TRBD2 (6 bases). Germline loops: CDR1 MNHEY, CDR2 SVGAGI. The ends were cut back, 6 bases at V and 9 bases at J, with 16 bases in the middle. The CDR3 loop spans 13 amino acids. CDR3 DNA sequence: TGTGCCAGCAGACCGCGGAGGGACGGAACGCAGTATTTT. The encoded protein is CASRPRRDGTQYF.

The chain uses TRBV27 and TRBJ1-2; D gene ambiguous. V was trimmed by 3 bases and J by 4 bases, leaving 9 bases between them. Germline CDR1 and CDR2: MNHEY and SMNVEV (reference sequence). This CDR3 is 13 amino acids long. CDR3: CASSFAAGYGYTF. The CDR3 nucleotides are TGTGCCAGCAGTTTTGCAGCCGGCTATGGCTACACCTTC.

CDR3 sequence: CASSWGTAYEQYF. The CDR3 DNA reads as TGTGCCAGCAGTTGGGGGACAGCCTACGAGCAGTACTTC. This chain links TRBV6-5 with TRBJ2-7; 7 nucleotides line up with TRBD1. The CDR3 has 13 amino acids. Germline CDR1 reads MNHEY; CDR2 reads SVGAGI. The V gene end was trimmed by 4 bases and the J gene end by 2 bases; junction bases not matched to a gene: 2.

The chain links TRBV7-6 to TRBJ2-1; the match to TRBD2 covers 12 bases. The CDR3 runs 15 residues. Germline V gene sequence: CDR1 SGHVS, CDR2 FNYEAQ. The trim removed 5 bases at V and 9 bases at J, leaving 8 bases unmatched. The CDR3 reads CASSPRLAGVSEQFF. The CDR3 DNA reads TGTGCCAGCAGCCCCCGACTAGCGGGAGTGAGTGAGCAGTTCTTC.

The gene calls are TRBV19 and TRBJ2-7; TRBD1 is a possible D gene (6 bases). The germline gives CDR1 LNHDA, CDR2 SQIVND (reference sequence). The V end was cut by 5 bases, the J end by 6 bases, with 14 bases between. The CDR3 contains 13 residues. The CDR3 loop is CASSVTGNGEQYF. For the CDR3, the DNA is TGTGCCAGTAGTGTCACAGGGAACGGCGAGCAGTACTTC.

The gene calls are TRBV2 and TRBJ1-1; D may be TRBD1 (5 bases). The germline V gene encodes CDR1 SNHLY and CDR2 FYNNEI. Between the trimmed V and J ends, which lost 1 base and 1 base, there was a span of 13 bases. The CDR3 length is 16 residues. CDR3: CASSEEVGGKNTEAFF. CDR3 sequence (DNA): TGTGCCAGCAGTGAAGAAGTCGGGGGGAAGAACACTGAAGCTTTCTTT. The full variable domain, with the rest looked up from reference TRBV2 and TRBJ1-1, is EPEVTQTPSHQVTQMGQEVILRCVPISNHLYFYWYRQILGQKVEFLVSFYNNEISEKSEIFDDQFSVERPDGSNFTLKIRSTKLEDSAMYFCASSEEVGGKNTEAFFGQGTRLTVV.

This sequence joins TRBV14 and TRBJ2-3, with D uncertain. The CDR3 loop spans 12 amino acids. Trimming left V 2 bases short and J 7 bases short, with 7 bases between. Germline assignment: CDR1 SGHDN and CDR2 FVKESK. This chain's CDR3 is CASSQNGYTQYF. The CDR3 DNA is TGTGCCAGCAGCCAAAACGGATATACGCAGTATTTT.

This clone was observed a few times. V gene TRBV6-5 combines with J gene TRBJ2-7; 9 bases align to TRBD1. With V trimmed by 7 bases and J by 7 bases, 11 bases remained unmatched. CDR3 length: 14 amino acids. CDR1 is MNHEY, CDR2 SVGAGI, per germline. The CDR3 DNA sequence: TGTGCCAGCAAACAGGGGGCGCGAATGGGAGAGCAGTACTTC. Translation: CASKQGARMGEQYF.

CDR3 DNA: TGTGCTAGTGGTGCAGACAACTATGGCTACACCTTC. The encoded protein is CASGADNYGYTF. This chain uses TRBV12-5 with TRBJ1-2; no firm D call. Germline V gives CDR1 LGHNT, CDR2 FRNRAP. The CDR3 has 12 residues. The V end lost 5 bases, the J end lost 2 bases, and 6 bases lay between the germline ends.

The chain couples TRBV27 to TRBJ2-3; 14 bases align to TRBD2. The V and J ends lost 6 bases and 0 bases, in that order; junction bases with no gene match: 11. Per the germline V gene, CDR1 is MNHEY and CDR2 is SMNVEV (reference sequence). This CDR3 is built from 19 residues. The CDR3 protein is CASRNPGLAGGSSTDTQYF. The CDR3 nucleotides are TGTGCCAGCAGGAACCCCGGACTAGCGGGGGGATCTAGCACAGATACGCAGTATTTT.

This sequence joins TRBV10-1 and TRBJ1-1; tentatively, D is TRBD1 (5 bases). V was cut by 3 bases and J by 3 bases, with 8 bases left in between. Germline V gives CDR1 WNHNN, CDR2 SYGVQD (reference sequence). The CDR3 runs to 13 residues. CDR3 nucleotide sequence: TGCGCCAGCAGTGACCAGGGATACACTGAAGCTTTCTTT. It specifies CASSDQGYTEAFF.

V usage is TRBV3-1 (or the pseudogene TRBV3-2) and J usage is TRBJ1-2, with D uncertain. This CDR3 spans 14 amino acids. Looked up from germline, CDR1 is LGHDT and CDR2 is YNNKEL (reference sequence). V shed 4 bases and J shed 5 bases, with 14 bases lying between them. This CDR3 is CASSPSALLYGYTF. For the CDR3, the DNA is TGTGCCAGCAGCCCCTCGGCCCTACTGTATGGCTACACCTTC.

The rearrangement uses TRBV18 and TRBJ1-2, with 8 positions matching TRBD1. CDR3 length equals 14 residues. In germline, CDR1 is KGHSH, CDR2 LQKENI. V was pared by 2 bases and J by 6 bases, with 5 bases of the junction left unmatched. The CDR3, as DNA: TGTGCCAGCTCACCAAGACAGGGGTCGGATGGCTACACCTTC. Amino acid sequence: CASSPRQGSDGYTF.

This chain links TRBV7-2 with TRBJ2-2; D is unclear. This CDR3 region has 12 residues. Germline V gives CDR1 SGHTA, CDR2 FQGNSA. Trimming removed 5 bases from V and 7 bases from J, with 8 bases in between. CDR3 region: CASSADDGELFF. The CDR3, as DNA: TGTGCCAGCAGCGCCGACGACGGGGAGCTGTTTTTT.

This chain uses TRBV7-2 with TRBJ2-7, with 10 bases aligning to TRBD1. The germline CDR1 and CDR2 sequences are SGHTA and FQGNSA. This CDR3 is 14 amino acids long. After removal of 5 bases from V and 3 bases from J, the junction contained 4 bases not matched to a gene. CDR3 sequence (DNA): TGTGCCAGCAGCCCGGGACAGGGGCGCTACGAGCAGTACTTC. Translated, it gives CASSPGQGRYEQYF.

The V gene is TRBV5-1, the J gene TRBJ2-7, with D possibly being TRBD1 (6 bases). Deletions cut 4 bases from V and 6 bases from J, with 14 bases between. In germline, CDR1 is SGHRS, CDR2 YFSETQ. The CDR3 is 13 residues long. The CDR3 DNA is TGCGCCAGCAGCCTAAGGACAGAAGGCGAGCAGTACTTC. It specifies CASSLRTEGEQYF.

The chain employs TRBV5-6 and TRBJ1-3; D ambiguous. The CDR3 length is 16 residues. Germline CDR1 is SGHDT and CDR2 is YYEEEE. The V and J ends lost 1 base and 0 bases respectively, with 11 bases between them. The CDR3 protein is CASSLYPSGSGNTIYF. The CDR3 DNA reads as TGTGCCAGCAGCTTGTACCCGTCCGGCTCTGGAAACACCATATATTTT.

This chain joins TRBV7-6 and TRBJ1-4; TRBD1 might be the D (5 bases). Germline values: CDR1 SGHVS, CDR2 FNYEAQ. The CDR3 has 15 amino acids. Trimming removed 5 bases from V and 0 bases from J, with 10 bases in between. The CDR3 here is CASSGTATTNEKLFF. The CDR3 DNA reads as TGTGCCAGCAGCGGGACCGCGACAACTAATGAAAAACTGTTTTTT.

V gene TRBV28 combines with J gene TRBJ1-5, with D uncertain. Germline V gene lookup returns CDR1 MDHEN and CDR2 SYDVKM. This CDR3 is 13 amino acids long. V shed 2 bases and J shed 10 bases, with 12 bases lying between them. CDR3 DNA: TGTGCCAGCAGTTTAATCGTCGGTAGTCCCCAGCATTTT. Translating it yields CASSLIVGSPQHF.

DNA of the CDR3: TGTGCCAGTAGTATTTCCGAGGGAGATACGCAGTATTTT. Translation gives CASSISEGDTQYF. This sequence joins TRBV19 and TRBJ2-3, with a tentative D call TRBD2 (5 bases). Trimming left V 3 bases short and J 5 bases short, with 9 bases between. This CDR3 has 13 amino acids. Looked up from germline, CDR1 is LNHDA and CDR2 is SQIVND (reference sequence).

The V call is TRBV12-5, the J call TRBJ2-3, with 7 nucleotides matching TRBD1. Germline V CDR1 and CDR2: LGHNT, FRNRAP. This CDR3 is built from 15 residues. The junction had 3 bases not matched to a gene; V was cut back by 3 bases and J by 0 bases. CDR3 region: CASGLGDSSTDTQYF. CDR3 nucleotides: TGTGCTAGTGGTTTAGGGGACAGTAGCACAGATACGCAGTATTTT.

The chain employs TRBV29-1 and TRBJ2-2, with D hard to call. CDR1 is SQVTM and CDR2 is ANQGSEA in the germline V gene. This CDR3 contains 14 residues. V lost 4 bases, J lost 0 bases, and 9 bases lay in between. CDR3 sequence reads: CSVGAGSNTGELFF. The CDR3 nucleotides are TGCAGCGTTGGGGCCGGTTCGAACACCGGGGAGCTGTTTTTT.